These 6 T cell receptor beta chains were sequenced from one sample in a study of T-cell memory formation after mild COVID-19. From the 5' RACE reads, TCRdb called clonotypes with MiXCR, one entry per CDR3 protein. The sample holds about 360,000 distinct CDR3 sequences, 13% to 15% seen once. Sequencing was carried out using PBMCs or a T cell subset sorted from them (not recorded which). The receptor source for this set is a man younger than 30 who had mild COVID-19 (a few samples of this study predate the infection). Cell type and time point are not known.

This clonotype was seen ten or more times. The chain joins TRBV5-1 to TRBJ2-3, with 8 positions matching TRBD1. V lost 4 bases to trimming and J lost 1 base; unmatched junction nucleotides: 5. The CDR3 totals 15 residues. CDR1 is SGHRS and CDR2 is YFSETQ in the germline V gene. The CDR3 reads CASSPTGGGTDTQYF. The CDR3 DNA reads TGCGCCAGCAGCCCCACAGGGGGAGGCACAGATACGCAGTATTTT. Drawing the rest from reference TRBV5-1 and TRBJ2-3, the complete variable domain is KAGVTQTPRYLIKTRGQQVTLSCSPISGHRSVSWYQQTPGQGLQFLFEYFSETQRNKGNFPGRFSGRQFSNSRSEMNVSTLELGDSALYLCASSPTGGGTDTQYFGPGTRLTVL.

The CDR3 loop reads CASSLRGNSGYEQYF. CDR3 DNA: TGCGCCAGCAGCTTGCGAGGCAACTCGGGCTACGAGCAGTACTTC. The chain employs TRBV5-1 and TRBJ2-7; D is undetermined. CDR1 is SGHRS and CDR2 is YFSETQ in the germline V gene. There are 15 residues in the CDR3. V was cut by 1 base and J by 3 bases, with 14 bases left in between.

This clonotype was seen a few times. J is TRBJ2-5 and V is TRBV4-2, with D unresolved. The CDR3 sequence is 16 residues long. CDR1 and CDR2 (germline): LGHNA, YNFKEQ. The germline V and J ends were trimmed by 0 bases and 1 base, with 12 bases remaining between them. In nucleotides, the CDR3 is TGTGCCAGCAGCCAAGATTCCTTAAGCTTCCAAGAGACCCAGTACTTC. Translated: CASSQDSLSFQETQYF.

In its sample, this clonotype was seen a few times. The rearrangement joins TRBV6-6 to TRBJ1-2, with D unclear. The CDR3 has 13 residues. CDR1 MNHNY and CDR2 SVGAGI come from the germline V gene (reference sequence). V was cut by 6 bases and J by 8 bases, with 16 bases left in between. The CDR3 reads CASSPASVWGYTF. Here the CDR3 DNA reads TGTGCCAGCAGCCCGGCCTCGGTTTGGGGCTACACCTTC.

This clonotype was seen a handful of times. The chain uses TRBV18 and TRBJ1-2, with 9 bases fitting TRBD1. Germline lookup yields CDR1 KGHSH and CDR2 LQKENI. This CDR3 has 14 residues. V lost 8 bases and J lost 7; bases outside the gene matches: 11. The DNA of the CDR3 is TGTGCCAGCACCCCGGGGACAGGGTGGAGTGGCTACACCTTC. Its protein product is CASTPGTGWSGYTF.

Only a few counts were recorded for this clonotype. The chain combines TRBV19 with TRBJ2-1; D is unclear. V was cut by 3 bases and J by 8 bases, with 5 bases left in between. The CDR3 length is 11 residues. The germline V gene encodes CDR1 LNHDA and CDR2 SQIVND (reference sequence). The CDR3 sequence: CASSIVDEQFF. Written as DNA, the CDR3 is TGTGCCAGTAGTATCGTGGATGAGCAGTTCTTC.